These 5 T cell receptor beta chains came from one sample sequenced in a study of cytomegalovirus exposure and HLA in healthy donors. Primers: 60 Vbeta forward and 13 Jbeta reverse. The protocol was immunoSEQ multiplex PCR, while the TCRdb copy is restricted to in-frame clones and leaves out a portion. The sample table sets out approximately 200,000 clones. What was sequenced was PBMCs. Every receptor here comes from a boy aged 10-17 years in good health and CMV-seronegative.

The V gene is TRBV11-2, the J gene TRBJ2-3; TRBD2 agrees at 8 bases. The CDR3 is 16 residues long. Germline values: CDR1 SGHAT, CDR2 FQNNGV. Losses at the gene ends were 5 bases for V and 1 base for J; bases not matched to a gene: 8. The CDR3 loop is CASSDGLAGRTDTQYF. In DNA form, the CDR3 reads TGTGCCAGCAGCGATGGATTAGCGGGGCGCACAGATACGCAGTATTTT.

The chain is built from TRBV6-5 and TRBJ2-7; the D is unclear. The germline gives CDR1 MNHEY, CDR2 SVGAGI. The germline V and J ends were trimmed by 0 bases and 5 bases, with 11 bases remaining between them. The CDR3 consists of 14 residues. In DNA, the CDR3 is TGTGCCAGCAGTTACTCGCGAGGCCGGGACGAGCAGTACTTC. This codes for CASSYSRGRDEQYF.

The chain joins TRBV2 to TRBJ1-4, with 10 bases lining up with TRBD1. J was trimmed by 8 bases and V by 3 bases; bases with no gene match: 6. Germline assignment: CDR1 SNHLY and CDR2 FYNNEI. The CDR3 contains 15 residues. The CDR3 loop is CASSENGQGEEKLFF. The DNA of the CDR3 is TGTGCCAGCAGTGAGAATGGACAGGGGGAAGAAAAACTGTTTTTT.

The chain has TRBV4-1 and TRBJ2-2; TRBD1 aligns across 7 bases. This CDR3 spans 14 amino acids. V shed 2 bases, J shed 5 bases, and the junction held 2 bases outside the gene matches. Germline V gives CDR1 MGHRA, CDR2 YSYEKL. The CDR3 coding sequence is TGCGCCAGCAGCCAATGGACAGGAACCGGGGAGCTGTTTTTT. Amino acid sequence: CASSQWTGTGELFF.

V usage is TRBV30 and J usage is TRBJ2-7; possible D gene TRBD1, 6 bases. Trimming removed 0 bases at V and 0 bases at J, with 18 bases between. This CDR3 comprises 17 residues. The germline V gene encodes CDR1 GTSNPN and CDR2 SVGIG (reference sequence). The CDR3 sequence: CAWSVKGDTSYSYEQYF. The CDR3 DNA is TGTGCCTGGAGTGTCAAGGGGGACACTAGTTACTCCTACGAGCAGTACTTC.